This passage covers 9 T cell receptor beta chains from one sample sequenced in a study of blood T cell repertoires in COVID-19. TCRdb's copy holds only in-frame clones and misses some; the assay was immunoSEQ multiplex PCR. The sample lists about 45,000 clones; 90% were seen once. Sequencing was carried out using peripheral blood. These receptors were collected from a human donor in a cohort sampled during active COVID-19.

The V call is TRBV6-6, the J call TRBJ1-2, with D possibly matching TRBD1 (5 bases). CDR3 length equals 17 residues. Trimming took off 5 bases at V and 2 bases at J, with 21 bases between the two ends. CDR1 MNHNY and CDR2 SVGAGI come from the germline V gene (reference sequence). CDR3 protein: CASSPAGSLPGNYGYTF. The CDR3 DNA reads as TGTGCCAGCAGTCCCGCAGGGTCCCTCCCAGGCAACTATGGCTACACCTTC.

V is TRBV18 and J is TRBJ1-5; TRBD1 is a possible D gene (5 bases). Trimming shortened V by 4 bases and J by 0 bases, and 13 bases separated the two germline ends. This CDR3 spans 16 amino acids. In germline, CDR1 is KGHSH, CDR2 LQKENI. CDR3 DNA: TGTGCCAGCTCACAACCGACAGTAGATAGCAATCAGCCCCAGCATTTT. Translated: CASSQPTVDSNQPQHF.

About this clone: Germline is not matched at one junction end, which may reflect a read error. The V call is TRBV2, the J call TRBJ2-3; TRBD2 matches 11 bases. This CDR3 has 11 amino acids. Germline CDR1 reads SNHLY; CDR2 reads FYNNEI. CDR3 in DNA: TGTGCCAGCAGTAGACTAGCGGGACCGGATTTT. It yields the protein CASSRLAGPDF.

V gene TRBV10-3 combines with J gene TRBJ2-7; 8 bases fit TRBD1. V shed 11 bases, J shed 0 bases, and the junction held 6 bases outside the gene matches. Germline assignment: CDR1 ENHRY and CDR2 SYGVKD. The CDR3 loop spans 13 amino acids. Written as DNA, the CDR3 is TGTGCCGTGGGGACAGGACCCTCCTACGAGCAGTACTTC. The encoded protein is CAVGTGPSYEQYF.

DNA of the CDR3: TGTGCCAGCAGCTTGATAGAGGTCACAGATACGCAGTATTTT. It specifies CASSLIEVTDTQYF. This rearrangement joins TRBV5-6 to TRBJ2-3; D remains unclear. CDR1 SGHDT and CDR2 YYEEEE come from the germline V gene. Trimming stripped 1 base from V and 2 bases from J, with 8 bases between. This CDR3 is 14 amino acids long.

The chain employs TRBV4-3 and TRBJ2-1; 12 bases map to TRBD2. V was pared by 4 bases and J by 4 bases, with 2 bases of the junction left unmatched. Germline V gives CDR1 LGHNA, CDR2 YSLEER. The CDR3 spans 15 residues. The CDR3 sequence: CASSPTSGSYNEQFF. The DNA of the CDR3 is TGCGCCAGCAGCCCGACTAGCGGGAGTTACAATGAGCAGTTCTTC.

The chain recombines TRBV5-1 with TRBJ2-2, with 12 bases fitting TRBD2. The germline V gene encodes CDR1 SGHRS and CDR2 YFSETQ. V was pared by 3 bases and J by 0 bases, with 12 bases of the junction left unmatched. This CDR3 region has 20 residues. The CDR3 bases are TGCGCCAGCAGCTCTGCCCTCACTAGCGGGGGGTTTTCGAACACCGGGGAGCTGTTTTTT. Translated: CASSSALTSGGFSNTGELFF.

J is TRBJ2-7 and V is TRBV27; perhaps TRBD1 as D (5 bases). Deletions cut 5 bases from V and 3 bases from J, with 20 bases between. Germline V gene data show CDR1 as MNHEY and CDR2 as SMNVEV (reference sequence). CDR3 length equals 16 residues. The chain's CDR3 is CASSPLGSAGNYEQYF. The DNA for the CDR3 is TGTGCCAGCAGTCCACTCGGCTCGGCAGGGAACTACGAGCAGTACTTC.

This chain uses TRBV7-6 with TRBJ1-2; TRBD1 matches at 8 bases. This CDR3 has 14 residues. V was pared by 2 bases and J by 4 bases, with 3 bases of the junction left unmatched. Germline V gives CDR1 SGHVS, CDR2 FNYEAQ. CDR3: CASSLSGGPYGYTF. CDR3 nucleotides: TGTGCCAGCAGCTTATCAGGGGGCCCCTATGGCTACACCTTC. Drawing the rest from reference TRBV7-6 and TRBJ1-2, the complete variable domain is GAGVSQSPRYKVTKRGQDVALRCDPISGHVSLYWYRQALGQGPEFLTYFNYEAQQDKSGLPNDRFSAERPEGSISTLTIQRTEQRDSAMYRCASSLSGGPYGYTFGSGTRLTVV.